Listed below are T cell receptor beta chains from one sample, sequenced in a study of blood T cell repertoires in COVID-19. The protocol was immunoSEQ multiplex PCR, while the TCRdb copy is restricted to in-frame clones and leaves out a portion. The profile shows around 100,000 clones, around four fifths of them singletons. The sequenced sample consisted of peripheral blood. Source of these receptors: a man between 60 and 70 years old with active or convalescent COVID-19. The CDR3 runs from the conserved cysteine through the conserved F or W. A D gene is named only where the DNA matches it firmly. A clone size is listed for some rows: how often the clone was seen (once, few, many), or a class if it is expanded.

D gene: -
V gene: TRBV5-4
clone size: -
J gene: TRBJ2-1
CDR3 DNA: TGTGCCAGCAGCCCTACCCGGACCAGGGGCAATGAGCAGTTCTTC
CDR3 protein: CASSPTRTRGNEQFF

D gene: TRBD2
V gene: TRBV7-2
clone size: -
J gene: TRBJ2-1
CDR3 DNA: TGTGCCAGCAGCTTAGCGGGAGGGCCATCTGTATACAATGAGCAGTTCTTC
CDR3 protein: CASSLAGGPSVYNEQFF

D gene: TRBD1
V gene: TRBV11-2
clone size: -
J gene: TRBJ1-1
CDR3 DNA: TGTGCCAGCAGAACTCGACAGGGGGCTTCGAACACTGAAGCTTTCTTT
CDR3 protein: CASRTRQGASNTEAFF

D gene: TRBD2
V gene: TRBV2
clone size: -
J gene: TRBJ2-1
CDR3 DNA: TGTGCCAGCGCAGGGTCGGGAGGGGGCAATGAGCAGTTCTTC
CDR3 protein: CASAGSGGGNEQFF

D gene: TRBD1
V gene: TRBV7-2
clone size: -
J gene: TRBJ1-3
CDR3 DNA: TGTGCCAGCAGCTTACGAGGGGGCGCGGGCTCTGGAAACACCATATATTTT
CDR3 protein: CASSLRGGAGSGNTIYF

D gene: TRBD1
V gene: TRBV7-9
clone size: -
J gene: TRBJ2-6
CDR3 DNA: TGTGCCAGCAGCCTAACAGGGGTTGGGGCCAACGTCCTGACTTTC
CDR3 protein: CASSLTGVGANVLTF

D gene: -
V gene: TRBV7-8
clone size: -
J gene: TRBJ2-7
CDR3 DNA: TGTGCCACCTCACCCGGCGAGGCCTACGAGCAGTACTTC
CDR3 protein: CATSPGEAYEQYF

D gene: -
V gene: TRBV7-9
clone size: few
J gene: TRBJ2-2
CDR3 DNA: TGTGCCAGCAGTTCTCCCGGGGAGCTGTTTTTT
CDR3 protein: CASSSPGELFF

D gene: TRBD2
V gene: TRBV27
clone size: -
J gene: TRBJ2-3
CDR3 DNA: TGTGCCAGCAGTTTACCCGCGGGGGGCACAGATACGCAGTATTTT
CDR3 protein: CASSLPAGGTDTQYF

D gene: TRBD2
V gene: TRBV7-9
clone size: -
J gene: TRBJ2-5
CDR3 DNA: TGTGCCAGCAGCTTTAGCGGGACTGGGGAGACCCAGTACTTC
CDR3 protein: CASSFSGTGETQYF

D gene: TRBD2
V gene: TRBV28
clone size: few
J gene: TRBJ2-1
CDR3 DNA: TGTGCCAGCAGTTTATGGACTAGCGGGAGAAATGAGCAGTTCTTC
CDR3 protein: CASSLWTSGRNEQFF

D gene: -
V gene: TRBV6-1
clone size: -
J gene: TRBJ1-2
CDR3 DNA: TGTGCCAGCAGTGAACCCACAGGGTACATCTTTGGCTACACCTTC
CDR3 protein: CASSEPTGYIFGYTF

D gene: TRBD2
V gene: TRBV7-3
clone size: -
J gene: TRBJ2-1
CDR3 DNA: TGTGCCAGCAGTCGCCCAGTAGCGGGAGGTGACAATGAGCAGTTCTTC
CDR3 protein: CASSRPVAGGDNEQFF

D gene: -
V gene: TRBV10-3
clone size: -
J gene: TRBJ2-7
CDR3 DNA: TGTGCCATCAGTGAAGGTAGGAGCTCCTACGAGCAGTACTTC
CDR3 protein: CAISEGRSSYEQYF

D gene: -
V gene: TRBV11-2
clone size: -
J gene: TRBJ2-1
CDR3 DNA: TGTGCCAGCAGACATCCAGGGGCCTACAATGAGCAGTTCTTC
CDR3 protein: CASRHPGAYNEQFF

D gene: -
V gene: TRBV7-9
clone size: -
J gene: TRBJ2-3
CDR3 DNA: TGTGCCAGCAGCTTCTGGGCTTCTAGCACAGATACGCAGTATTTT
CDR3 protein: CASSFWASSTDTQYF

D gene: TRBD2
V gene: TRBV29-1
clone size: -
J gene: TRBJ2-1
CDR3 DNA: TGCAGCGCCTTGACGGGAGGGTACAATGAGCAGTTCTTC
CDR3 protein: CSALTGGYNEQFF

D gene: TRBD2
V gene: TRBV2
clone size: -
J gene: TRBJ2-1
CDR3 DNA: TGTGCCAGCGGGCGGGAGGAGGTCTCTGAGCAGTTCTTC
CDR3 protein: CASGREEVSEQFF

D gene: -
V gene: TRBV3-1/TRBV3-2
clone size: few
J gene: TRBJ1-3
CDR3 DNA: TGTGCCAGCAGTCCAAGGGGATTTGGAAACACCATATATTTT
CDR3 protein: CASSPRGFGNTIYF

D gene: TRBD1
V gene: TRBV6-2/TRBV6-3
clone size: -
J gene: TRBJ2-3
CDR3 DNA: TGTGCCAGCAGCATCCGCTACAGGGGCCGCACAGATACGCAGTATTTT
CDR3 protein: CASSIRYRGRTDTQYF

D gene: -
V gene: TRBV7-2
clone size: -
J gene: TRBJ1-5
CDR3 DNA: TGTGCCAGCAGCTTATCGAGGGGCAATCAGCCCCAGCATTTT
CDR3 protein: CASSLSRGNQPQHF

D gene: TRBD2
V gene: TRBV7-2
clone size: -
J gene: TRBJ2-7
CDR3 DNA: TGTGCCAGCAGCTTAAGACTAGCGGGAGGGCCGAGATACGAGCAGTACTTC
CDR3 protein: CASSLRLAGGPRYEQYF

D gene: -
V gene: TRBV11-3
clone size: -
J gene: TRBJ1-2
CDR3 DNA: TGTGCCAGCAGGGCGGACTATGGCTACACCTTC
CDR3 protein: CASRADYGYTF

D gene: -
V gene: TRBV7-9
clone size: -
J gene: TRBJ1-5
CDR3 DNA: TGTGCCAGCAGCTTAGGGCGCCCAGGCCATCAGCCCCAGCATTTT
CDR3 protein: CASSLGRPGHQPQHF

D gene: TRBD1
V gene: TRBV7-2
clone size: -
J gene: TRBJ1-6
CDR3 DNA: TGTGCCAGCAGCTTAAGCCCGAATGGACAGGGGCGGAATTCACCCCTCCACTTT
CDR3 protein: CASSLSPNGQGRNSPLHF

D gene: TRBD1
V gene: TRBV19
clone size: -
J gene: TRBJ1-1
CDR3 DNA: TGTGCCAGTAGTAGGGACAGGGGGATCACTGAAGCTTTCTTT
CDR3 protein: CASSRDRGITEAFF

D gene: -
V gene: TRBV18
clone size: -
J gene: TRBJ1-5
CDR3 DNA: TGTGCCAGCTCACCGGGAACAGGAGGGACCAATCAGCCCCAGCATTTT
CDR3 protein: CASSPGTGGTNQPQHF

D gene: TRBD2
V gene: TRBV19
clone size: few
J gene: TRBJ2-4
CDR3 DNA: TGTGCCAGTAGTGCCTCCGGGACTAGCGGGAACATTCAGTACTTC
CDR3 protein: CASSASGTSGNIQYF

D gene: -
V gene: TRBV6-5
clone size: -
J gene: TRBJ1-6
CDR3 DNA: TGTGCCGCGGGAGCTTCCAACTCCTATAATTCACCCCTCCACTTT
CDR3 protein: CAAGASNSYNSPLHF

D gene: TRBD1
V gene: TRBV18
clone size: -
J gene: TRBJ1-2
CDR3 DNA: TGTGCCAGCTCACCACTTGACAGGGACCCTAACTATGGCTACACCTTC
CDR3 protein: CASSPLDRDPNYGYTF

D gene: -
V gene: TRBV6-5
clone size: many
J gene: TRBJ1-5
CDR3 DNA: TGTGCCAGCACCAGAAGCGACAGTTACAATCAGCCCCAGCATTTT
CDR3 protein: CASTRSDSYNQPQHF

D gene: -
V gene: TRBV30
clone size: few
J gene: TRBJ2-6
CDR3 DNA: TGTGCCTGGAGTGTACGGGGGTTACCTGGGGCCAACGTCCTGACTTTC
CDR3 protein: CAWSVRGLPGANVLTF

D gene: -
V gene: TRBV7-9
clone size: -
J gene: TRBJ2-6
CDR3 DNA: TGTGCCAGCAGTTCAACGGCTACAGGAACTGGGGCCAACGTCCTGACTTTC
CDR3 protein: CASSSTATGTGANVLTF

D gene: -
V gene: TRBV19
clone size: -
J gene: TRBJ1-5
CDR3 DNA: TGTGCCAGTAGTATGTCCTGGCCGACAAATCAGCCCCAGCATTTT
CDR3 protein: CASSMSWPTNQPQHF

D gene: TRBD2
V gene: TRBV9
clone size: -
J gene: TRBJ2-5
CDR3 DNA: TGTGCCAGCAGCGTGGGACTAGGGTTCGGAGAGACCCAGTACTTC
CDR3 protein: CASSVGLGFGETQYF

D gene: -
V gene: TRBV28
clone size: -
J gene: TRBJ2-7
CDR3 DNA: TGTGCCAGCAGTTTAGGCCCAGGGTCGAGCTCCTACGAGCAGTACTTC
CDR3 protein: CASSLGPGSSSYEQYF

D gene: -
V gene: TRBV6-6
clone size: -
J gene: TRBJ2-1
CDR3 DNA: TGTGCCAGCAGTCCCGGGACTTCCTACAATGAGCAGTTCTTC
CDR3 protein: CASSPGTSYNEQFF